The rows below give T cell receptor beta chains drawn from one sample of a study of blood T cell repertoires in COVID-19. Only in-frame clones appear in the TCRdb table, and some are missing; sequencing was by immunoSEQ multiplex PCR. This table has roughly 260,000 clones, around nine tenths appearing once. Sequenced material: peripheral blood. These receptors were collected from a woman in her twenties or thirties with COVID-19, enrolled during active disease. Both conserved end residues are part of each CDR3. The D gene is left open where the match is weak. Not all rows give a size; the values are once, few, many and, for expanded clones, a class.

D gene: .
clone size: .
J gene: TRBJ2-7
V gene: TRBV15
CDR3 protein: CATSRELQGTGSYEQYF

D gene: TRBD2
clone size: .
J gene: TRBJ2-1
V gene: TRBV6-1
CDR3 protein: CASSDPGREGNEQFF

D gene: .
clone size: .
J gene: TRBJ1-2
V gene: TRBV6-5
CDR3 protein: CASSYLGDLYGYTF

D gene: .
clone size: once
J gene: TRBJ2-7
V gene: TRBV7-2
CDR3 protein: CASSLDPQREQYF

D gene: TRBD2
clone size: few
J gene: TRBJ2-7
V gene: TRBV9
CDR3 protein: CASSVGGIAGGTEQYF

D gene: TRBD2
clone size: .
J gene: TRBJ2-3
V gene: TRBV5-1
CDR3 protein: CASSLGASAGGFTDTQYF

D gene: TRBD2
clone size: .
J gene: TRBJ2-7
V gene: TRBV11-3
CDR3 protein: CASSLAISGSYEQYF

D gene: .
clone size: once
J gene: TRBJ1-2
V gene: TRBV6-5
CDR3 protein: CASRETVDYGYTF

D gene: TRBD1
clone size: .
J gene: TRBJ1-1
V gene: TRBV28
CDR3 protein: CASSIRGTGVSGDTEAFF

D gene: .
clone size: .
J gene: TRBJ2-7
V gene: TRBV6-5
CDR3 protein: CASSRDNSYEQYF

D gene: TRBD1
clone size: .
J gene: TRBJ1-4
V gene: TRBV6-6
CDR3 protein: CASSRQTGGEEKLFF

D gene: TRBD2
clone size: .
J gene: TRBJ2-3
V gene: TRBV28
CDR3 protein: CASSIPGGARDTQYF

D gene: .
clone size: once
J gene: TRBJ1-6
V gene: TRBV3-1/TRBV3-2
CDR3 protein: CASSQERDPYNSPLHF

D gene: TRBD2
clone size: once
J gene: TRBJ2-5
V gene: TRBV30
CDR3 protein: CAWSVPSGSETQYF

D gene: .
clone size: .
J gene: TRBJ1-5
V gene: TRBV6-1
CDR3 protein: CASSEGRGSGNQPQHF

D gene: TRBD2
clone size: few
J gene: TRBJ2-7
V gene: TRBV30
CDR3 protein: CAWSRGASGSNEQYF

D gene: .
clone size: .
J gene: TRBJ1-4
V gene: TRBV6-5
CDR3 protein: CASSRSKNEKLFF

D gene: .
clone size: .
J gene: TRBJ1-1
V gene: TRBV7-9
CDR3 protein: CASSPLTEAFF

D gene: .
clone size: once
J gene: TRBJ1-6
V gene: TRBV18
CDR3 protein: CASSPGSGSPLHF

D gene: .
clone size: .
J gene: TRBJ1-4
V gene: TRBV25-1
CDR3 protein: CASSESPGRKLFF

D gene: TRBD2
clone size: .
J gene: TRBJ2-2
V gene: TRBV9
CDR3 protein: CASSVAPSGSSTGELFF

D gene: .
clone size: .
J gene: TRBJ1-1
V gene: TRBV5-4
CDR3 protein: CASRMAVSNTEAFF

D gene: .
clone size: .
J gene: TRBJ1-4
V gene: TRBV5-1
CDR3 protein: CASSLVSSNEKLFF

D gene: .
clone size: .
J gene: TRBJ1-1
V gene: TRBV6-5
CDR3 protein: CASSYPNTEAFF

D gene: .
clone size: .
J gene: TRBJ2-7
V gene: TRBV6-2/TRBV6-3
CDR3 protein: CASSATSYYEQYF

D gene: .
clone size: .
J gene: TRBJ2-3
V gene: TRBV5-1
CDR3 protein: CASSSGLRTDTQYF

D gene: .
clone size: .
J gene: TRBJ1-2
V gene: TRBV7-9
CDR3 protein: CASGRDYGYTF

D gene: .
clone size: .
J gene: TRBJ1-1
V gene: TRBV5-1
CDR3 protein: CASRGFEAFF

D gene: TRBD2
clone size: .
J gene: TRBJ2-2
V gene: TRBV5-1
CDR3 protein: CASSPGGGTSGNTGELFF

D gene: .
clone size: few
J gene: TRBJ1-4
V gene: TRBV30
CDR3 protein: CARGGAEKLFF

D gene: TRBD2
clone size: .
J gene: TRBJ2-3
V gene: TRBV2
CDR3 protein: CASSERMLAGLDTQYF

D gene: .
clone size: .
J gene: TRBJ2-3
V gene: TRBV3-1/TRBV3-2
CDR3 protein: CASSQASGRGSRVTQYF

D gene: .
clone size: .
J gene: TRBJ2-1
V gene: TRBV20-1
CDR3 protein: CSASPPDYSYNEQFF

D gene: TRBD2
clone size: .
J gene: TRBJ2-7
V gene: TRBV5-1
CDR3 protein: CARSWGGGRAHEQYF

D gene: .
clone size: once
J gene: TRBJ2-7
V gene: TRBV6-5
CDR3 protein: CATNYPGGEQYF

D gene: TRBD1
clone size: .
J gene: TRBJ2-1
V gene: TRBV30
CDR3 protein: CAWTIGTGVNNEQFF

D gene: .
clone size: .
J gene: TRBJ2-3
V gene: TRBV5-8
CDR3 protein: CASSLLPLAQSTDTQYF

D gene: .
clone size: .
J gene: TRBJ1-3
V gene: TRBV18
CDR3 protein: CASSPEGYSGNTIYF

D gene: TRBD2
clone size: .
J gene: TRBJ2-1
V gene: TRBV24-1
CDR3 protein: CATSDPGLAGAYNEQFF

D gene: TRBD2
clone size: .
J gene: TRBJ2-5
V gene: TRBV28
CDR3 protein: CASSLASGAGLETQYF

D gene: .
clone size: few
J gene: TRBJ1-1
V gene: TRBV29-1
CDR3 protein: CSVVPTGTYEAFF